This T cell receptor (beta chain) was identified in a study of CD8+ T cells in alopecia areata. Study-level findings and limits: It was less clear whether patients shared TCRs than it was in mice, possibly because of HLA. Tofacitinib significantly lowered scalp clonality and expanded CD8+ clones among the top 100.

This clone was counted a single time. Its antigen is currently unknown. Treatment specified: oral pan-JAK inhibitor, 5-10 mg twice daily. cDNA prepared by RNA extraction and subsequent reverse transcription served as the template for sequencing. Method: immunoSEQ multiplex PCR; TCRdb's copy keeps in-frame clones and lacks some. The sample has fewer than 350,000 clones; about three fifths are singletons. This CDR3 has 14 residues. Deletions cut 10 bases from V and 5 bases from J, with 15 bases between. CDR1 SGHTA and CDR2 FQGTGA come from the germline V gene. The V gene is TRBV7-3, the J gene TRBJ1-6, with a possible D match to TRBD1 (6 bases). The sequencing used CD4+ T cells sorted from blood, collected at week 24, from a patient treated with tofacitinib. This TCR was recovered from a human donor with alopecia areata. The CDR3 bases are TGTGCCAACCTTACTAACAGGGATAATTCACCCCTCCACTTT. It specifies CANLTNRDNSPLHF.